In this sample, the clone carrying this T cell receptor (beta chain) turned up a few times. Its antigen is unknown. Control samples were healthy donors' buffy coats. V was trimmed by 4 bases and J by 5 bases, leaving 7 bases between them. The germline V gene encodes CDR1 SEHNR and CDR2 FQNEAQ (reference sequence). The CDR3 runs 12 residues. This record comes from a study of STAT5B mutations in CD4+ large granular lymphocyte leukemia. Points from the study as a whole: Without putative leukemic clones, patient CD4-sorted repertoires remained more clonal than healthy CD4+ repertoires. No patients shared main leukemic clonotypes, though 20% to 25% appeared at low frequency elsewhere. TRBV06-family usage was enriched in top patient clones (8/27) versus controls (2/35).

Generated by immunoSEQ multiplex PCR, the TCRdb table keeps only in-frame clones and is missing some. This sample carries approximately 32,000 clones, roughly three quarters of them seen once, and the ten largest clones take about 3%. Sequencing was done on a sample of CD4+ T cells from blood buffy coats. This sequence joins TRBV7-9 and TRBJ2-3; possibly TRBD1 for D (6 bases). This clonotype originated in a human donor in good health. CDR3 coding DNA: TGTGCCAGCAGCTCAGGGGTAGATACGCAGTATTTT. Its protein is CASSSGVDTQYF. The full variable domain, rest sourced from reference TRBV7-9 and TRBJ2-3, is DTGVSQNPRHKITKRGQNVTFRCDPISEHNRLYWYRQTLGQGPEFLTYFQNEAQLEKSRLLSDRFSAERPKGSFSTLEIQRTEQGDSAMYLCASSSGVDTQYFGPGTRLTVL.